A single sample gave rise to the 23 T cell receptor beta chains below, sequenced in a study of CD4 T cells in relation to SARS-CoV-2 and coronaviruses. Some clones are missing from TCRdb's copy, which holds only in-frame ones; the method was immunoSEQ multiplex PCR. The table has tens of thousands of clones, about 80% seen once; the top ten hold 29%. The unexposed donors gave CD4+ T cells in about 2010-2019, prior to COVID-19. CD4+ T cells were isolated from the cells after 10 days of culture. No antigen has been assigned to these receptors. Material: CD4+ T cells from PBMCs, cultured in vitro. Receptors were obtained from a human donor in good health.

V gene TRBV11-3 combines with J gene TRBJ2-7; D gene unclear. The CDR3 runs 13 residues. Trimming took 5 bases from V and 3 from J, leaving 11 bases between them. CDR1 is SGHNT, CDR2 YENEEA, per germline. As DNA, the CDR3 is TGTGCCAGCAGCCCGTCGACTGGCTACGAGCAGTACTTC. Translation gives CASSPSTGYEQYF. The variable domain in full, completed from reference TRBV11-3 and TRBJ2-7, reads EAGVVQSPRYKIIEKKQPVAFWCNPISGHNTLYWYLQNLGQGPELLIRYENEEAVDDSQLPKDRFSAERLKGVDSTLKIQPAELGDSAVYLCASSPSTGYEQYFGPGTRLTVT.

A few counts support this clone. The rearrangement links TRBV7-2 to TRBJ1-1; 9 bases align to TRBD1. The CDR3 is 14 amino acids. CDR1 and CDR2 from the germline V gene are SGHTA and FQGNSA. With 5 bases clipped from V and 4 bases from J, the junction kept 5 bases outside the gene matches. The CDR3 loop is CASSTRQGGTEAFF. The CDR3 DNA reads TGTGCCAGCAGCACAAGACAGGGGGGCACTGAAGCTTTCTTT. The full variable domain, completed using reference TRBV7-2 and TRBJ1-1, is GAGVSQSPSNKVTEKGKDVELRCDPISGHTALYWYRQSLGQGLEFLIYFQGNSAPDKSGLPSDRFSAERTGGSVSTLTIQRTQQEDSAVYLCASSTRQGGTEAFFGQGTRLTVV.

V is TRBV28 and J is TRBJ1-2, with D perhaps matching TRBD1 (5 bases). Trimming cost V 1 base and J 8 bases, with 20 bases left between them. From germline, CDR1 is MDHEN and CDR2 SYDVKM. There are 16 residues in the CDR3. The CDR3 region is CASSLYQALVRGGYTF. The CDR3 DNA follows: TGTGCCAGCAGTTTATACCAGGCATTAGTACGGGGGGGCTACACCTTC.

V usage is TRBV2 and J usage is TRBJ2-7; D is possibly TRBD1 or TRBD2 (5 bases each). Trimming pared 6 bases from V and 1 base from J, leaving 13 bases between. Germline V gene data show CDR1 as SNHLY and CDR2 as FYNNEI. The CDR3 loop spans 14 amino acids. The CDR3 nucleotides are TGTGCCAGCAGGTATGGGACGGATTCCTACGAGCAGTACTTC. Protein: CASRYGTDSYEQYF.

V usage is TRBV7-3 and J usage is TRBJ2-7; the D is unclear. Germline V gives CDR1 SGHTA, CDR2 FQGTGA. The CDR3 runs 15 residues. The V end lost 1 base, the J end lost 0 bases, and 10 bases lay between the germline ends. The CDR3: CASSLMGSSSYEQYF. The CDR3 nucleotides read TGTGCCAGCAGCTTAATGGGGTCCTCCTCCTACGAGCAGTACTTC.

As DNA, the CDR3 is TGTGCCAGCAGCCTTCGGGGGGGCTCCTACAATGAGCAGTTCTTC. This sequence encodes CASSLRGGSYNEQFF. The chain joins TRBV11-2 to TRBJ2-1; 8 nucleotides match TRBD2. V was pared by 5 bases and J by 0 bases, with 3 bases of the junction left unmatched. CDR1 and CDR2 (germline): SGHAT, FQNNGV. The CDR3 extends over 15 amino acids.

This clone has a handful of counts. V is TRBV27 and J is TRBJ2-2; D possibly corresponds to TRBD2 (6 bases). The CDR3 runs 16 residues. Per germline, CDR1 MNHEY and CDR2 SMNVEV (reference sequence). Trimming shortened V by 4 bases and J by 3 bases, and 15 bases separated the two germline ends. The CDR3 loop reads CASSSQGGRDTGELFF. The CDR3 DNA reads TGTGCCAGCAGTTCCCAGGGAGGTAGGGACACCGGGGAGCTGTTTTTT.

The chain is built from TRBV13 and TRBJ1-2; no clear D. V was pared by 1 base and J by 8 bases, with 14 bases between. The length of the CDR3 is 14 residues. Germline CDR1 is PRHDT and CDR2 is FYEKMQ (reference sequence). CDR3: CASSLDRFRGGYTF. The DNA of the CDR3 is TGTGCCAGCAGCTTAGATAGATTTAGAGGCGGCTACACCTTC. Supplemented by reference TRBV13 and TRBJ1-2, the full variable domain reads AAGVIQSPRHLIKEKRETATLKCYPIPRHDTVYWYQQGPGQDPQFLISFYEKMQSDKGSIPDRFSAQQFSDYHSELNMSSLELGDSALYFCASSLDRFRGGYTFGSGTRLTVV.

The genes are TRBV6-2 or TRBV6-3 and TRBJ2-1; D ambiguous. Between the trimmed V and J ends, which lost 5 bases and 5 bases, there was a span of 10 bases. The CDR3 contains 13 residues. Germline-derived CDR1 and CDR2 are MNHEY and SVGEGT. The CDR3 nucleotides read TGTGCCAGCAGTACCCTTACCAACAATGAGCAGTTCTTC. Protein: CASSTLTNNEQFF.

The chain recombines TRBV14 with TRBJ1-3; 7 positions match TRBD1. The length of the CDR3 is 15 residues. The V gene's germline CDR1 is SGHDN and CDR2 FVKESK. With 4 bases clipped from V and 2 bases from J, the junction kept 5 bases outside the gene matches. In DNA, the CDR3 is TGTGCCAGCAGCCCCGCCGGGACAGCTGGAAACACCATATATTTT. Translation gives CASSPAGTAGNTIYF.

The chain's CDR3 is CASKMSSYEQYF. The CDR3 DNA reads as TGTGCCAGCAAGATGAGCTCCTACGAGCAGTACTTC. The chain links TRBV12-3 or TRBV12-4 to TRBJ2-7; D is undetermined. CDR3 length: 12 residues. V gave up 7 bases and J gave up 0 bases, with 7 bases separating them.

The chain is built from TRBV18 and TRBJ2-5; the D call may be TRBD1 or TRBD2 (6 bases each). With 4 bases removed from V and 2 bases from J, the gap between germline ends came to 11 bases. From germline, CDR1 is KGHSH and CDR2 LQKENI. The CDR3 sequence is 14 residues long. The CDR3 here is CASSRGTLQETQYF. The CDR3 DNA reads as TGTGCCAGCTCACGCGGGACACTTCAAGAGACCCAGTACTTC.

The chain has TRBV27 and TRBJ1-2, with 8 bases identical to TRBD1. Germline V gives CDR1 MNHEY, CDR2 SMNVEV (reference sequence). The CDR3 is made up of 13 amino acids. V shed 3 bases and J 8 bases; nucleotides not matched to a gene: 5. CDR3 sequence: CASSLAGTGGYTF. The CDR3 coding sequence is TGTGCCAGCAGTTTGGCCGGGACAGGAGGCTACACCTTC.

This clone has a handful of counts. The chain recombines TRBV27 with TRBJ1-2; a possible D gene is TRBD1 (5 bases). Germline loops: CDR1 MNHEY, CDR2 SMNVEV (reference sequence). The CDR3 is 14 amino acids. V was shortened by 6 bases and J by 2 bases, with 13 bases between the two germline ends. The CDR3 DNA is TGTGCCAGCAGCCCATGGGAGGGGAACTATGGCTACACCTTC. It encodes CASSPWEGNYGYTF.

V usage is TRBV5-1 and J usage is TRBJ2-1; D gene ambiguous. This CDR3 is 12 amino acids long. Trimming removed 0 bases at V and 9 bases at J, with 7 bases between. Germline CDR1 SGHRS, CDR2 YFSETQ. The CDR3 here is CASSLGSVEQFF. For the CDR3, the DNA is TGCGCCAGCAGCTTGGGTTCGGTTGAGCAGTTCTTC.

A few counts support this clone. The chain recombines TRBV12-3 or TRBV12-4 with TRBJ1-2; maybe TRBD1 (5 bases). CDR3 size: 13 residues. V shed 5 bases and J shed 3 bases, with 10 bases lying between them. CDR3 nucleotide sequence: TGTGCCAGCAGTCCCAGGGCCGACTATGGCTACACCTTC. Its translation: CASSPRADYGYTF.

This clone was detected a few times. CDR3 protein: CASSIEWTSQFF. The CDR3 nucleotides are TGTGCCAGTAGTATAGAGTGGACTTCTCAGTTCTTC. The V and J genes are TRBV19 and TRBJ2-1; possible D gene TRBD2, 5 bases. The CDR3 loop spans 12 amino acids. V lost 0 bases and J 13 bases, leaving 10 bases between the germline ends. Germline V gene sequence: CDR1 LNHDA, CDR2 SQIVND (reference sequence).

This chain links TRBV2 with TRBJ1-5, with D unresolved. CDR1 and CDR2 from the germline V gene are SNHLY and FYNNEI. This CDR3 has 13 residues. The V and J ends lost 4 bases and 7 bases respectively, with 11 bases between them. As DNA, the CDR3 is TGTGCCAGCAGTGTGGACGGACGGCAGCCCCAGCATTTT. Translating gives CASSVDGRQPQHF.

CDR3: CASSEQAHSYEQYF. The CDR3 bases are TGTGCCAGCAGTGAACAGGCCCACTCCTACGAGCAGTACTTC. The genes are TRBV2 and TRBJ2-7; D uncertain. V was shortened by 2 bases and J by 0 bases, with 8 bases between the two germline ends. CDR3 length: 14 amino acids. From germline, CDR1 is SNHLY and CDR2 FYNNEI. Complete variable domain (other parts from reference TRBV2 and TRBJ2-7): EPEVTQTPSHQVTQMGQEVILRCVPISNHLYFYWYRQILGQKVEFLVSFYNNEISEKSEIFDDQFSVERPDGSNFTLKIRSTKLEDSAMYFCASSEQAHSYEQYFGPGTRLTVT.

This rearrangement joins TRBV20-1 to TRBJ2-7; possible D gene TRBD1, 5 bases. The V gene lost 3 bases and the J gene lost 5 bases, with 17 bases spanning the gap. CDR3 size: 14 residues. Germline values: CDR1 DFQATT, CDR2 SNEGSKA (reference sequence). The CDR3 protein is CSASFTTLGDEQYF. The CDR3 DNA reads TGCAGTGCTAGTTTTACTACTCTAGGGGACGAGCAGTACTTC.

The chain has TRBV18 and TRBJ2-1, with 10 bases fitting TRBD2. V gave up 2 bases and J gave up 2 bases; unmatched junction bases: 9. Looked up from germline, CDR1 is KGHSH and CDR2 is LQKENI. The CDR3 is 18 amino acids. CDR3 in DNA: TGTGCCAGCTCACCAAGATCCCTAGCGGGAGCAACCTACAATGAGCAGTTCTTC. Protein product: CASSPRSLAGATYNEQFF. Using reference TRBV18 and TRBJ2-1 for the parts outside the CDR3, the full variable domain is NAGVMQNPRHLVRRRGQEARLRCSPMKGHSHVYWYRQLPEEGLKFMVYLQKENIIDESGMPKERFSAEFPKEGPSILRIQQVVRGDSAAYFCASSPRSLAGATYNEQFFGPGTRLTVL.

By share, this clone ranks as medium-sized. The chain is built from TRBV5-6 and TRBJ2-1, with 7 bases matching TRBD2. The CDR3 sequence is 16 residues long. The V segment lost 6 bases and the J segment 1 base; nucleotides outside the gene matches: 10. The germline V gene has CDR1 SGHDT and CDR2 YYEEEE. The DNA for the CDR3 is TGTGCCAGCACTAAGGGGTGGGAGGGGTCCTACAATGAGCAGTTCTTC. This codes for CASTKGWEGSYNEQFF. The entire variable domain, with the rest obtained from reference TRBV5-6 and TRBJ2-1, is as follows: DAGVTQSPTHLIKTRGQQVTLRCSPKSGHDTVSWYQQALGQGPQFIFQYYEEEERQRGNFPDRFSGHQFPNYSSELNVNALLLGDSALYLCASTKGWEGSYNEQFFGPGTRLTVL.

This clone has just a few counts. The CDR3 spells CASSTEQGVYEQYF. The CDR3 DNA follows: TGTGCCAGCAGCACGGAACAGGGGGTGTACGAGCAGTACTTC. The chain employs TRBV7-9 and TRBJ2-7; the match to TRBD1 covers 8 bases. J was trimmed by 4 bases and V by 5 bases; bases with no gene match: 7. This CDR3 is built from 14 residues. In germline, CDR1 is SEHNR, CDR2 FQNEAQ (reference sequence).